This TCR beta chain was recovered during a study of radiation and T cells in renal cell carcinoma. Treatment in this sample: treatment-naive control, cytoreductive nephrectomy. This clone was detected a few times. The CDR3 totals 14 residues. The V gene's germline CDR1 is LNHDA and CDR2 SQIVND (reference sequence). Trimming cost V 4 bases and J 8 bases, with 14 bases left between them. Clones were read by immunoSEQ multiplex PCR, and TCRdb kept only the in-frame ones, dropping some. The table lists about 24,000 clones, 58% of them singletons. The sequence came from a man aged 35 to 55 with renal cell carcinoma. Sequenced material: tumor tissue, taken from a patient whose treatment was nephrectomy without radiotherapy. The chain is built from TRBV19 and TRBJ1-4, with a possible D match to TRBD1 (6 bases). CDR3: CASSTRTAQEKLFF. CDR3 DNA: TGTGCCAGTAGTACCCGGACAGCCCAGGAAAAACTGTTTTTT.